The clone carrying this TCR beta chain was seen only once. Its antigen is unknown. This specimen comes from a study of vaccination and CD4 T cells after COVID-19. Using its own MiXCR run on the PCR reads, TCRdb lists one record per CDR3 protein. The sample includes approximately 29,000 distinct CDR3 sequences, roughly 50% seen only once; the top ten take more than 5%. The time point here: late sampling 161 to 241 days after vaccination in a few convalescent patients. Study-wide results and limits: Rising from about 20 to 38, the median of SARS-CoV-2-reactive clonotypes did not change significantly.

Germline V gives CDR1 MDHEN, CDR2 SYDVKM. The CDR3 is 17 residues long. The V and J ends lost 3 bases and 3 bases, in that order; junction bases with no gene match: 9. The gene calls are TRBV28 and TRBJ2-5, with 11 bases aligning to TRBD1. The sequencing here drew on CD4+ T cells from blood, taken about 7 months after SARS-CoV-2 vaccination. This receptor was obtained from a human donor who had recovered from COVID-19. CDR3 loop: CASSLGTGGRVKETQYF. The DNA for the CDR3 is TGTGCCAGCAGTTTGGGGACAGGGGGTAGGGTAAAAGAGACCCAGTACTTC.